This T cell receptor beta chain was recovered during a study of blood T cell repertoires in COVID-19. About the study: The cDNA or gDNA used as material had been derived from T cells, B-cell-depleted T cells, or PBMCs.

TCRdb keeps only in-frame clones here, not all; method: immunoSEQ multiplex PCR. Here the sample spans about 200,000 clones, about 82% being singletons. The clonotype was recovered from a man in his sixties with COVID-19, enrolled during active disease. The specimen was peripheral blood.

The CDR3: CASSLPQGTNEQFF. For the CDR3, the DNA is TGTGCCAGCAGTTTACCGCAGGGTACCAATGAGCAGTTCTTC. The genes are TRBV28 and TRBJ2-1, with D tentatively TRBD1 (5 bases). There are 14 residues in the CDR3. With 2 bases removed from V and 6 bases from J, the gap between germline ends came to 11 bases. CDR1 MDHEN and CDR2 SYDVKM come from the germline V gene.